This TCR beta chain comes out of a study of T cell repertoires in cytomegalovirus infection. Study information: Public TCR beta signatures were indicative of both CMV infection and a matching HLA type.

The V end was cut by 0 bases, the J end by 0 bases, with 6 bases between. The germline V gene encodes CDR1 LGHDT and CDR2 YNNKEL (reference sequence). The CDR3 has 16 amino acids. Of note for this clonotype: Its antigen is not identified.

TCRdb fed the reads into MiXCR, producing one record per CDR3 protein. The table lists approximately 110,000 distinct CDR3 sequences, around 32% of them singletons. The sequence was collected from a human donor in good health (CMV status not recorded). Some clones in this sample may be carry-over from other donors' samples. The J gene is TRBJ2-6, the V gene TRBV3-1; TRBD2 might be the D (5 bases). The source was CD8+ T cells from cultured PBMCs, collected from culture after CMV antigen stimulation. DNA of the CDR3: TGTGCCAGCAGCCAAGACGGACTCTCTGGGGCCAACGTCCTGACTTTC. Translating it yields CASSQDGLSGANVLTF.